These 14 T cell receptor beta chains were sequenced from one sample in a study of identical twins. TCRdb recomputed calls from the 5' RACE reads with MiXCR, one row per CDR3 protein. The profile shows 450,000 to 650,000 distinct CDR3 sequences, nearly 15% of them singletons. These data were also reused for a study on yellow fever vaccine responses in identical twins.

Sequenced material: CD4+ T cells sorted from blood. The source of these receptors is a woman aged 18-29 years in good health.

The genes are TRBV9 and TRBJ2-7; 8 nucleotides line up with TRBD2. J was trimmed by 2 bases and V by 0 bases; bases with no gene match: 4. From germline, CDR1 is SGDLS and CDR2 YYNGEE. This CDR3 has 15 residues. CDR3 in amino acids: CASSVAQRGTYEQYV. CDR3 coding DNA: TGTGCCAGCAGCGTAGCCCAGCGGGGGACCTACGAGCAGTACGTC.

The chain employs TRBV10-3 and TRBJ1-2; D gene uncertain. The germline V and J ends were trimmed by 6 bases and 8 bases, with 13 bases remaining between them. Germline V CDR1 and CDR2: ENHRY, SYGVKD. This CDR3 is built from 12 residues. The CDR3 coding sequence is TGTGCCATCAGCCAGGCGACGGAGGGCTACACCTTC. Translation gives CAISQATEGYTF.

This clonotype was recorded at least ten times. The V call is TRBV6-1, the J call TRBJ1-1; the match to TRBD1 covers 7 bases. From germline, CDR1 is MNHNS and CDR2 SASEGT. Trimming removed 7 bases from V and 2 bases from J; junction bases left unmatched: 7. CDR3 length equals 14 residues. CDR3: CASMGRQGNTEAFF. CDR3 in DNA: TGTGCCAGCATGGGGCGACAGGGAAACACTGAAGCTTTCTTT.

There are many counts of this clonotype. V gene TRBV4-2 combines with J gene TRBJ2-3; possibly TRBD2 for D (5 bases). This CDR3 comprises 15 residues. From germline, CDR1 is LGHNA and CDR2 YNFKEQ. The V end lost 0 bases, the J end lost 4 bases, and 11 bases lay between the germline ends. As DNA, the CDR3 is TGTGCCAGCAGCCAAGATCGGCTAGCATCAGATACGCAGTATTTT. Amino acid sequence: CASSQDRLASDTQYF.

About this clonotype itself: Just one base apart from a much larger clone, this may be a read error. The gene calls are TRBV5-1 and TRBJ2-1; a weak D match, TRBD2 (6 bases). Germline V gene data show CDR1 as SGHRS and CDR2 as YFSETQ. The CDR3 consists of 12 residues. V lost 4 bases, J lost 14 bases, and 16 bases lay in between. CDR3 sequence (DNA): TGCGCCAGCAGCCAGGCGGGGCAGGTGAAGTTCTTC. Translation: CASSQAGQVKFF.

This clonotype was counted only a few times. The CDR3, as DNA: TGTGCCAGCAGCCAACGGACAGGGACGATCGATACGCAGTATTTT. Translating gives CASSQRTGTIDTQYF. The chain combines TRBV5-8 with TRBJ2-3; 8 bases map to TRBD1. V gave up 4 bases and J gave up 6 bases; unmatched junction bases: 10. Germline V gene sequence: CDR1 SGHTS, CDR2 YDEGEE. The CDR3 has 15 residues.

This clonotype was counted between two and nine times. This rearrangement joins TRBV28 to TRBJ2-5; 12 nucleotides agree with TRBD1. The CDR3 spans 16 residues. The ends lost 10 bases at V and 1 base at J; junction bases unmatched: 10. Germline-derived CDR1 and CDR2 are MDHEN and SYDVKM. The CDR3 sequence is CATRNRDRGLQETQYF. The CDR3 DNA reads as TGTGCCACCCGTAACCGGGACAGGGGGCTCCAAGAGACCCAGTACTTC.

The V and J genes are TRBV27 and TRBJ2-1; 8 bases agree with TRBD2. The CDR3 sequence is 16 residues long. Per germline, CDR1 MNHEY and CDR2 SMNVEV (reference sequence). J was trimmed by 4 bases and V by 6 bases; bases with no gene match: 11. CDR3 amino acids: CASRPGLGVSYNEQFF. The DNA for the CDR3 is TGTGCCAGCAGGCCGGGACTAGGGGTTTCTTACAATGAGCAGTTCTTC.

This clonotype has just a few counts. The gene calls are TRBV10-3 and TRBJ2-3; 8 bases agree with TRBD1. The CDR3 consists of 14 residues. In germline, CDR1 is ENHRY, CDR2 SYGVKD. Losses at the gene ends were 0 bases for V and 8 bases for J; bases not matched to a gene: 4. This CDR3 reads CAISESPTGGTQYF. In DNA form, the CDR3 reads TGTGCCATCAGTGAGTCGCCTACAGGGGGTACGCAGTATTTT.

CDR3 nucleotides: TGTGCCAGCAGTGAGCCGGGGTTGGACGATGAGCAGTTCTTC. Amino acids: CASSEPGLDDEQFF. The V and J genes are TRBV2 and TRBJ2-1, with D perhaps TRBD2 (5 bases). The CDR3 loop spans 14 amino acids. Germline V lookup: CDR1 SNHLY, CDR2 FYNNEI. The ends were cut back, 3 bases at V and 8 bases at J, with 14 bases in the middle.

The gene calls are TRBV3-1 and TRBJ2-3, with 15 positions matching TRBD2. Germline values: CDR1 LGHDT, CDR2 YNNKEL (reference sequence). V shed 4 bases, J shed 3 bases, and the junction held 11 bases outside the gene matches. The CDR3 runs to 19 residues. The CDR3 sequence: CASSRRAGLAGGPTDTQYF. The CDR3 coding sequence is TGTGCCAGCAGCCGAAGGGCCGGACTAGCGGGAGGGCCGACAGATACGCAGTATTTT.

This clonotype was seen many times. This chain joins TRBV28 and TRBJ2-7, with 9 bases fitting TRBD1. The V gene's germline CDR1 is MDHEN and CDR2 SYDVKM. The CDR3 length is 14 residues. V was pared by 3 bases and J by 7 bases, with 7 bases of the junction left unmatched. Here the CDR3 reads CASSLDRGVGEQYF. CDR3 DNA: TGTGCCAGCAGTTTGGACAGGGGAGTGGGTGAGCAGTACTTC.

This clonotype was detected only a few times. The chain joins TRBV5-6 to TRBJ2-1; the D is unclear. This CDR3 has 16 residues. Trimming took off 4 bases at V and 6 bases at J, with 20 bases between the two ends. The germline V gene has CDR1 SGHDT and CDR2 YYEEEE. The CDR3 here is CASSALEIHYLNEQFF. In nucleotides, the CDR3 is TGTGCCAGCAGCGCGCTCGAAATCCATTACCTCAATGAGCAGTTCTTC.

Details on this clonotype: Its ends do not fully match the called genes, so a read error is possible. The chain recombines TRBV24-1 with TRBJ2-3; D is possibly TRBD2 (6 bases). The CDR3 runs to 16 residues. The germline CDR1 and CDR2 sequences are KGHDR and SFDVKD. Written as DNA, the CDR3 is TGTGCCATCAGTGACCTAGCGTGGGGAGGCACAGATACGCAGTATTTT. Translation: CAISDLAWGGTDTQYF.